The rows below give T cell receptor beta chains drawn from one sample of a study of shared clonotypes between healthy human individuals. The repertoire was sequenced with immunoSEQ multiplex PCR; TCRdb's copy has only in-frame clones and lacks some. The profile shows around 2,000,000 clones, 85% to 95% of them singletons. Sequencing input: naive CD4+ T cells sorted from blood. These receptors were taken from a man between 18 and 29 years old in good health. The CDR3 runs from the conserved cysteine through the conserved F or W. The D gene is left open where the match is weak. A row's size may be missing; if present it is once, few, many or a size class.

D	V	J	size	DNA	CDR3
-	TRBV7-9	TRBJ1-2	-	TGTGCCAGAGGGGCCCAGCTTATGGTTCGGGGAGGAGGCTATGGCTACACCTTC	CARGAQLMVRGGGYGYTF
-	TRBV7-2	TRBJ2-3	once	TGTGCCAGCAGCTTAGTAGGTATAACAGATACGCAGTATTTT	CASSLVGITDTQYF
-	TRBV28	TRBJ2-4	-	TGTGCCAGCAGCCCTGGGTCAGCCTCCAAAAACATTCAGTACTTC	CASSPGSASKNIQYF
-	TRBV6-5	TRBJ1-4	-	TGTGCCAGCAGCCGGGGGAGGACTATGGTAAAACTGTTTTTT	CASSRGRTMVKLFF
TRBD1	TRBV7-9	TRBJ1-1	-	TGTGCCAGCAGTCTTGGACAGGGTGACACTGAAGCTTTCTTT	CASSLGQGDTEAFF
-	TRBV4-3	TRBJ1-4	once	TGCGCCAGCAGTCGAAGGGAGGCAACTAATGAAAAACTGTTTTTT	CASSRREATNEKLFF
-	TRBV5-6	TRBJ2-4	-	TGTGCCAGCAGCTTGGTTGTAGCCAAAAACATTCAGTACTTC	CASSLVVAKNIQYF
-	TRBV19	TRBJ2-1	-	TGTGCCACCCGCTTCTCAGGGGCGGGGTACAATGAGCAGTTCTTC	CATRFSGAGYNEQFF
TRBD2	TRBV4-1	TRBJ2-5	-	TGCGCCAGCAGCCAAGAGGTTAGCGGGGGGATGGAGACCCAGTACTTC	CASSQEVSGGMETQYF
-	TRBV2	TRBJ2-7	-	TGTGCCAGCAGTGAAACAGGGCTCCCCTACGAGCAGTACTTC	CASSETGLPYEQYF
-	TRBV6-5	TRBJ2-3	-	TGTGCCAGCAGACATAGCACAGATACGCAGTATTTT	CASRHSTDTQYF
-	TRBV30	TRBJ2-7	-	TGTGCCTGGAGGGCCCCTAAGGGGCTCGGGGTCGGGCAGTACTTC	CAWRAPKGLGVGQYF
-	TRBV6-1	TRBJ2-3	-	TGTGCCAGCAGCGCTTGGTCCGATACGCAGTATTTT	CASSAWSDTQYF
-	TRBV6-5	TRBJ1-6	-	TGTGCCAGCAGTTCCTCGGGGGGCCTCAATTCACCCCTCCACTTT	CASSSSGGLNSPLHF
-	TRBV5-1	TRBJ1-4	-	TGCGCCAGCAGCTTAACACAGGCAACTAATGAAAAACTGTTTTTT	CASSLTQATNEKLFF
TRBD1	TRBV30	TRBJ2-3	-	TGTGCCTGGGGACAGGGGCTGGGTATGAATACGCAGTATTTT	CAWGQGLGMNTQYF
TRBD2	TRBV28	TRBJ2-7	-	TGTGCCAGCAGTTCTCGGGGGGAGGGCGGCTACGAGCAGTACTTC	CASSSRGEGGYEQYF